The 21 T cell receptor beta chains presented below share a single source sample, sequenced in a study of cytomegalovirus exposure and HLA in healthy donors. A multiplex PCR was run with 60 Vbeta primers and 13 Jbeta primers. Clones were sequenced by immunoSEQ multiplex PCR, and TCRdb holds only the in-frame ones, with some missing. Here the sample spans around 100,000 clones, approximately 70% being singletons. The sequenced sample consisted of PBMCs. These receptors all stem from a man aged 25 to 40 in good health and CMV-seropositive.

The J gene is TRBJ2-5, the V gene TRBV12-5; 13 positions agree with TRBD2. With 2 bases clipped from V and 5 bases from J, the junction kept 8 bases outside the gene matches. The CDR3 sequence is 17 residues long. Germline assignment: CDR1 LGHNT and CDR2 FRNRAP. CDR3 DNA: TGTGCTAGTGGTTTGTTACTAGCGGGGGGGCCGGGGGAGACCCAGTACTTC. This translates into CASGLLLAGGPGETQYF.

This chain connects TRBV5-4 to TRBJ1-2; D remains ambiguous. The CDR3 runs 15 residues. Trimming removed 4 bases from V and 4 bases from J, with 17 bases in between. Germline-derived CDR1 and CDR2 are SGHNT and YYREEE (reference sequence). The CDR3 nucleotides are TGTGCCAGCAGCCCCTTCCAGGCCATCGGCTATGGCTACACCTTC. Residues: CASSPFQAIGYGYTF. Variable domain in full (rest from reference TRBV5-4 and TRBJ1-2): ETGVTQSPTHLIKTRGQQVTLRCSSQSGHNTVSWYQQALGQGPQFIFQYYREEENGRGNFPPRFSGLQFPNYSSELNVNALELDDSALYLCASSPFQAIGYGYTFGSGTRLTVV.

This chain connects TRBV27 to TRBJ1-5; no definite D call. CDR3 length equals 15 residues. V was pared by 2 bases and J by 3 bases, with 11 bases between. CDR1 is MNHEY and CDR2 is SMNVEV in the germline V gene (reference sequence). The CDR3 here is CASSLAGLNNQPQHF. The CDR3 coding sequence is TGTGCCAGCAGTTTAGCGGGCCTAAACAATCAGCCCCAGCATTTT.

Details on this clone: Other DNA sequences in this specimen translate into the identical CDR3. The chain recombines TRBV27 with TRBJ1-5, with a possible D match to TRBD1 (5 bases). V was trimmed by 4 bases and J by 2 bases, leaving 6 bases between them. The CDR3 runs to 13 residues. In germline, CDR1 is MNHEY, CDR2 SMNVEV (reference sequence). The CDR3 nucleotides are TGTGCCAGCAGTTCCAGGGGCAATCAGCCCCAGCATTTT. The encoded protein is CASSSRGNQPQHF.

The chain recombines TRBV4-2 with TRBJ1-3; D may be TRBD1 (6 bases). Between the trimmed V and J ends, which lost 4 bases and 0 bases, there was a span of 13 bases. The germline V gene has CDR1 LGHNA and CDR2 YNFKEQ. The CDR3 consists of 16 residues. In DNA form, the CDR3 reads TGTGCCAGCAGCCTACAGGGAGCCGACTCTGGAAACACCATATATTTT. Translating gives CASSLQGADSGNTIYF.

The sample holds a few counts of this clone. This chain connects TRBV6-1 to TRBJ2-7; TRBD1 agrees at 7 bases. Trimming removed 1 base from V and 0 bases from J; junction bases left unmatched: 9. Looked up from germline, CDR1 is MNHNS and CDR2 is SASEGT. The CDR3 sequence is 17 residues long. In nucleotides, the CDR3 is TGTGCCAGCAGTGAAGGGACAGGCCTGTTACGCTCCTACGAGCAGTACGTC. Amino acid sequence: CASSEGTGLLRSYEQYV.

The rearrangement links TRBV29-1 to TRBJ1-2; possibly TRBD1 for D (5 bases). The CDR3 sequence is 14 residues long. Germline CDR1 SQVTM, CDR2 ANQGSEA. Trimming left V 3 bases short and J 7 bases short, with 18 bases between. For the CDR3, the DNA is TGCAGCGTTGATGGTGCAGGGATTAATAGTGGCTACACCTTC. This sequence encodes CSVDGAGINSGYTF.

A single count supports this clone. The V and J genes are TRBV12-5 and TRBJ1-2; D is unclear. This CDR3 has 15 amino acids. The germline V gene encodes CDR1 LGHNT and CDR2 FRNRAP. Trimming pared 2 bases from V and 5 bases from J, leaving 15 bases between. The CDR3: CASGLPTGRGYGYTF. In DNA form, the CDR3 reads TGTGCTAGTGGTTTGCCCACGGGGAGAGGGTATGGCTACACCTTC.

This clone was seen a single time. V gene TRBV9 combines with J gene TRBJ2-5; D is unresolved. The germline V gene has CDR1 SGDLS and CDR2 YYNGEE. The CDR3 runs to 14 residues. V dropped 4 bases and J dropped 5 bases, with 15 bases sitting between them. CDR3 nucleotides: TGTGCCAGCAGCCCGGCTGCGGCCGGGGAGACCCAGTACTTC. Translation gives CASSPAAAGETQYF.

This chain uses TRBV19 with TRBJ2-3; D not certain. CDR1 is LNHDA and CDR2 is SQIVND in the germline V gene (reference sequence). The CDR3 totals 14 residues. Trimming took off 5 bases at V and 0 bases at J, with 9 bases between the two ends. The CDR3 protein is CASSPGHSTDTQYF. The CDR3 nucleotides are TGTGCCAGTAGTCCGGGTCATAGCACAGATACGCAGTATTTT.

J is TRBJ1-1 and V is TRBV6-1; 10 bases match TRBD1. Germline V lookup: CDR1 MNHNS, CDR2 SASEGT. This CDR3 spans 18 amino acids. V lost 4 bases and J lost 0; bases outside the gene matches: 11. In DNA, the CDR3 is TGTGCCAGCAGTGGACGGACAGGGGGGATTTCGATGAACACTGAAGCTTTCTTT. Residues: CASSGRTGGISMNTEAFF.

V usage is TRBV6-1 and J usage is TRBJ1-5; D possibly corresponds to TRBD1 (6 bases). Germline values: CDR1 MNHNS, CDR2 SASEGT. Trimming removed 0 bases at V and 2 bases at J, with 11 bases between. CDR3 length: 16 amino acids. Written as DNA, the CDR3 is TGTGCCAGCAGTGAAGCGGAGAACAGGGGCAATCAGCCCCAGCATTTT. Protein product: CASSEAENRGNQPQHF.

The count of this clone is one. One end of the junction fails to match germline, which may point to a read error. J is TRBJ2-5 and V is TRBV7-7, with a possible D match to TRBD1 (6 bases). From germline, CDR1 is SSHAT and CDR2 FNYEAQ (reference sequence). The CDR3 spans 14 residues. This CDR3 is CASSWTDLQETQYF. CDR3 sequence (DNA): TGTGCTAGCAGCTGGACAGATCTACAAGAGACCCAGTACTTC.

This sequence joins TRBV2 and TRBJ1-2; D remains ambiguous. Germline lookup yields CDR1 SNHLY and CDR2 FYNNEI. There are 14 residues in the CDR3. V was cut by 1 base and J by 5 bases, with 11 bases left in between. The CDR3 nucleotides read TGTGCCAGCAGTGAAGTAAGATCAGGTTATGGCTACACCTTC. The encoded protein is CASSEVRSGYGYTF.

The DNA for the CDR3 is TGTGCCAGCAGTCCGGGACAGGTGAACATAGGCTACACCTTC. Translating gives CASSPGQVNIGYTF. V usage is TRBV6-5 and J usage is TRBJ1-2; 8 bases align to TRBD1. The germline gives CDR1 MNHEY, CDR2 SVGAGI. J lost 8 bases, V lost 5 bases, and 10 bases had no gene match. This CDR3 spans 14 amino acids.

V usage is TRBV13 and J usage is TRBJ2-3; 16 bases are shared with TRBD2. The CDR3 has 17 residues. Germline values: CDR1 PRHDT, CDR2 FYEKMQ (reference sequence). V lost 3 bases and J lost 4; bases outside the gene matches: 4. For the CDR3, the DNA is TGTGCCAGCAGCTTCGGGACTAGCGGGGGGGCGGCAGATACGCAGTATTTT. Its protein is CASSFGTSGGAADTQYF.

This clone has a single count. Here the CDR3 reads CASSARLAGADTGELFF. CDR3 in DNA: TGTGCCAGCAGCGCCCGACTAGCGGGGGCGGACACCGGGGAGCTGTTTTTT. The J gene is TRBJ2-2, the V gene TRBV5-4; 12 positions agree with TRBD2. J gave up 3 bases and V 4 bases, and 7 bases lay outside the gene matches. Per the germline V gene, CDR1 is SGHNT and CDR2 is YYREEE (reference sequence). The CDR3 loop spans 17 amino acids.

J is TRBJ1-2 and V is TRBV4-1, with 7 bases identical to TRBD1. CDR1 is MGHRA, CDR2 YSYEKL, per germline. The CDR3 covers 13 residues. V shed 2 bases and J 6 bases; nucleotides not matched to a gene: 3. The CDR3 DNA is TGCGCCAGCAGCCAAATAACAGGGGATGGCTACACCTTC. Its protein product is CASSQITGDGYTF.

The chain links TRBV7-3 to TRBJ2-1; 10 positions agree with TRBD2. CDR1 is SGHTA and CDR2 is FQGTGA in the germline V gene. Losses at the gene ends were 1 base for V and 8 bases for J; bases not matched to a gene: 5. The CDR3 covers 15 residues. The CDR3 is CASSLNSGGSYEQFF. The CDR3, as DNA: TGTGCCAGCAGCTTAAATAGCGGGGGGAGCTATGAGCAGTTCTTC.

The CDR3 is CASSPSGIGTEAFF. CDR3 bases: TGTGCCAGCAGCCCCTCAGGGATAGGCACTGAAGCTTTCTTT. The genes are TRBV7-9 and TRBJ1-1; D is possibly TRBD1 (5 bases). The CDR3 spans 14 residues. The germline V gene encodes CDR1 SEHNR and CDR2 FQNEAQ (reference sequence). V lost 5 bases and J lost 4, with 14 bases in between.

The gene calls are TRBV9 and TRBJ1-1; 12 positions agree with TRBD1. This CDR3 has 17 residues. J gave up 4 bases and V 4 bases, and 11 bases lay outside the gene matches. Germline V gene sequence: CDR1 SGDLS, CDR2 YYNGEE. CDR3 region: CASSLRMGQGAGTEAFF. Here the CDR3 DNA reads TGTGCCAGCAGCCTACGAATGGGACAGGGGGCTGGCACTGAAGCTTTCTTT.